The 16 T cell receptor beta chains below come from one sample, sequenced in a study of T cell responses to AZD1222 COVID-19 vaccine. Profiling relied on immunoSEQ multiplex PCR, and the TCRdb table lists in-frame clones only, not all of them. The sample includes over 150,000 clones, just over 90% of them seen just once. Sample: peripheral blood, taken on day 0 of MenACWY control vaccination. These TCRs come from an adult in good health.

The chain recombines TRBV4-2 with TRBJ2-1; maybe TRBD2 (5 bases). The CDR3 has 12 amino acids. Germline loops: CDR1 LGHNA, CDR2 YNFKEQ. V was trimmed by 4 bases and J by 8 bases, leaving 9 bases between them. Here the CDR3 reads CASSPTGDEQFF. CDR3 coding DNA: TGTGCCAGCAGCCCGACCGGGGATGAGCAGTTCTTC.

V is TRBV4-3 and J is TRBJ1-2; 8 bases match TRBD1. The germline CDR1 and CDR2 sequences are LGHNA and YSLEER. After removal of 5 bases from V and 2 bases from J, the junction contained 4 bases not matched to a gene. The CDR3 has 14 residues. CDR3 amino acids: CASSRGTGNYGYTF. The CDR3 DNA reads as TGCGCCAGCAGCAGGGGGACAGGCAACTATGGCTACACCTTC.

The V gene is TRBV18, the J gene TRBJ2-2; D not certain. Germline CDR1 reads KGHSH; CDR2 reads LQKENI. V was trimmed by 3 bases and J by 3 bases, leaving 8 bases between them. The CDR3 sequence is 14 residues long. The DNA for the CDR3 is TGTGCCAGCTCACCTGTGCTACACACCGGGGAGCTGTTTTTT. Its protein product is CASSPVLHTGELFF.

The J gene is TRBJ2-5, the V gene TRBV20-1; D may be TRBD1 (5 bases). Deletions cut 5 bases from V and 7 bases from J, with 8 bases between. CDR1 is DFQATT and CDR2 is SNEGSKA in the germline V gene (reference sequence). This CDR3 is built from 10 residues. The CDR3 spells CSAVQGTQYF. The CDR3 DNA sequence: TGCAGTGCTGTGCAGGGGACCCAGTACTTC.

The chain links TRBV2 to TRBJ2-2; 8 positions match TRBD2. CDR1 and CDR2 from the germline V gene are SNHLY and FYNNEI. V shed 7 bases, J shed 1 base, and the junction held 2 bases outside the gene matches. The CDR3 runs 14 residues. CDR3 coding DNA: TGTGCCAGCAACGGGGGGGAGAACACCGGGGAGCTGTTTTTT. Translated, it gives CASNGGENTGELFF.

This clone was seen a single time. The rearrangement joins TRBV3-1 (or the pseudogene TRBV3-2) to TRBJ2-2; tentatively, D is TRBD1 or TRBD2 (5 bases each). CDR3 length equals 14 residues. Trimming left V 1 base short and J 3 bases short, with 6 bases between. Germline CDR1 and CDR2: LGHDT and YNNKEL (reference sequence). CDR3 in DNA: TGTGCCAGCAGCCAAGGGGGGTACACCGGGGAGCTGTTTTTT. It yields the protein CASSQGGYTGELFF.

V usage is TRBV27 and J usage is TRBJ2-7, with D possibly TRBD1 on 6 matching bases. The CDR3 is made up of 15 amino acids. Germline-derived CDR1 and CDR2 are MNHEY and SMNVEV (reference sequence). With 3 bases removed from V and 2 bases from J, the gap between germline ends came to 14 bases. CDR3 region: CASSFHGQTTYEQYF. The CDR3 DNA sequence: TGTGCCAGCAGTTTTCACGGACAGACAACCTACGAGCAGTACTTC.

The rearrangement links TRBV19 to TRBJ1-2; D unresolved. Germline CDR1 and CDR2: LNHDA and SQIVND (reference sequence). The CDR3 runs to 13 residues. Trimming removed 0 bases at V and 8 bases at J, with 10 bases between. For the CDR3, the DNA is TGTGCCAGTAGTATAGATCAAGGGATGGGCTACACCTTC. Residues: CASSIDQGMGYTF.

This clone is a singleton in its sample. This sequence joins TRBV28 and TRBJ2-2; D is unclear. The V end lost 3 bases, the J end lost 9 bases, and 14 bases lay between the germline ends. There are 14 residues in the CDR3. The germline CDR1 and CDR2 sequences are MDHEN and SYDVKM. The CDR3 bases are TGTGCCAGCAGTTTCTTGGACCCTCGGCGGGAGCTGTTTTTT. This gives the protein CASSFLDPRRELFF. The whole variable domain, remainder taken from reference TRBV28 and TRBJ2-2, is DVKVTQSSRYLVKRTGEKVFLECVQDMDHENMFWYRQDPGLGLRLIYFSYDVKMKEKGDIPEGYSVSREKKERFSLILESASTNQTSMYLCASSFLDPRRELFFGEGSRLTVL.

This clone showed up just a few times. The V call is TRBV29-1, the J call TRBJ1-2; no reliable D call. The germline V and J ends were trimmed by 1 base and 4 bases, with 13 bases remaining between them. Germline V CDR1 and CDR2: SQVTM, ANQGSEA. The CDR3 length is 14 residues. The CDR3 region has the DNA TGCAGCGTTGAAGGGGTAGGGCTAGCCTATGGCTACACCTTC. Translation: CSVEGVGLAYGYTF.

The CDR3 nucleotides read TGTGCCTGGAGTGTAGCGGGGAACTACAATGAGCAGTTCTTC. It is translated as CAWSVAGNYNEQFF. The rearrangement joins TRBV30 to TRBJ2-1; 7 positions match TRBD2. Germline V gene data show CDR1 as GTSNPN and CDR2 as SVGIG (reference sequence). This CDR3 has 14 amino acids. Trimming took 0 bases from V and 3 from J; bases not matched to a gene: 2.

The chain recombines TRBV5-1 with TRBJ2-5, with unresolved D. Germline-derived CDR1 and CDR2 are SGHRS and YFSETQ. Trimming pared 4 bases from V and 3 bases from J, leaving 16 bases between. The CDR3 spans 15 residues. This CDR3 reads CASSPPDSREETQYF. CDR3 sequence (DNA): TGCGCCAGCAGCCCCCCTGACTCCCGGGAAGAGACCCAGTACTTC.

The chain employs TRBV4-3 and TRBJ2-2; D gene unclear. CDR1 and CDR2 (germline): LGHNA, YSLEER. V gave up 1 base and J gave up 4 bases, with 10 bases separating them. The CDR3 covers 15 residues. Here the CDR3 reads CASSQGASVTGELFF. In nucleotides, the CDR3 is TGCGCCAGCAGCCAAGGGGCCTCGGTCACCGGGGAGCTGTTTTTT.

The V and J genes are TRBV6-5 and TRBJ2-5; 10 nucleotides match TRBD2. Looked up from germline, CDR1 is MNHEY and CDR2 is SVGAGI. This CDR3 has 15 residues. J was trimmed by 4 bases and V by 0 bases; bases with no gene match: 2. In DNA, the CDR3 is TGTGCCAGCAGTTACTCGAGACTAGCGGGAGAGACCCAGTACTTC. Protein product: CASSYSRLAGETQYF.

V usage is TRBV10-2 and J usage is TRBJ2-7; no clear D gene. Trimming left V 4 bases short and J 7 bases short, with 8 bases between. The germline gives CDR1 WSHSY, CDR2 SAAADI. The CDR3 consists of 11 residues. In DNA form, the CDR3 reads TGCGCCAGCAGTGCCGTAGAGGAGCAGTACTTC. Translation: CASSAVEEQYF.

CDR3 in amino acids: CASSLVVTGELFF. In nucleotides, the CDR3 is TGCGCCAGCAGCTTGGTTGTTACCGGGGAGCTGTTTTTT. The V and J genes are TRBV5-1 and TRBJ2-2; D is uncertain. The CDR3 totals 13 residues. Germline CDR1 reads SGHRS; CDR2 reads YFSETQ. V lost 0 bases to trimming and J lost 5 bases, with 5 bases between them.